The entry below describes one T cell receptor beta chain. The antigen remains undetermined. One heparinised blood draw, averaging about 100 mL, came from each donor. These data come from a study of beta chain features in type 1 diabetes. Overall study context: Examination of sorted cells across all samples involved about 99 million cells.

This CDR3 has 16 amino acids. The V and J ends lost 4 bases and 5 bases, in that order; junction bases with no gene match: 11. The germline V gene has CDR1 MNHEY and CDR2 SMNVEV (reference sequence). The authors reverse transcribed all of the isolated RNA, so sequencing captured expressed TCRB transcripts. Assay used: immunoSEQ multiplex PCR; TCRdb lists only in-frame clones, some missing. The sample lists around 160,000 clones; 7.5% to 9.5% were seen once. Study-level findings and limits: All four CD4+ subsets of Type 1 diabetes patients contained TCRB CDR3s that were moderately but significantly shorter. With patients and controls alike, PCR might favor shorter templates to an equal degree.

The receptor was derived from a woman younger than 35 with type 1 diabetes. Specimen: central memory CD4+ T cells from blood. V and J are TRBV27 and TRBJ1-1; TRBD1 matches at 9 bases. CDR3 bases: TGTGCCAGCAGTTCTGGAGGGGACAGGGCAAAAACTGAAGCTTTCTTT. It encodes CASSSGGDRAKTEAFF.